Listed below are T cell receptor beta chains from one sample, sequenced in a study of identical twins. TCRdb re-analysed the 5' RACE reads in MiXCR, keeping a single row per CDR3 protein. The sample yields roughly 260,000 distinct CDR3 sequences, approximately 8% seen once. These records were also assigned to another study, of yellow fever vaccine responses in identical twins.

The sequenced sample was CD8+ T cells sorted from blood. The receptors here all came from a woman aged 18 to 35 in good health. Each CDR3 is given with its conserved first and last residue. Each record gives: CDR3 protein, CDR3 DNA, clone size, D gene, V gene, J gene. A D gene is named only where the DNA matches it firmly. Clone size, where shown, is once, few, many, or a class for clones that have expanded.

CDR3: CASSLGQSSSYEQYF
DNA: TGTGCCAGCAGCTTGGGACAGAGTTCCTCCTACGAGCAGTACTTC
size: many
D: -
V: TRBV5-5
J: TRBJ2-7

CDR3: CASSLATHREETQYF
DNA: TGTGCCAGCAGCTTAGCAACTCACAGGGAAGAGACCCAGTACTTC
size: few
D: -
V: TRBV11-2
J: TRBJ2-5

CDR3: CASNQVATDTQYF
DNA: TGCGCCAGCAACCAGGTAGCGACAGATACGCAGTATTTT
size: few
D: -
V: TRBV10-1
J: TRBJ2-3

CDR3: CASSFYDSLDNQPQHF
DNA: TGTGCCAGCAGTTTTTATGACAGTTTAGACAATCAGCCCCAGCATTTT
size: many
D: -
V: TRBV12-3/TRBV12-4
J: TRBJ1-5

CDR3: CASSTAMAKNIQYF
DNA: TGTGCCAGCAGCACAGCGATGGCCAAAAACATTCAGTACTTC
size: many
D: -
V: TRBV21-1
J: TRBJ2-4

CDR3: CASSSDGDSYNEQFF
DNA: TGTGCCAGCAGCTCGGATGGGGACTCCTACAATGAGCAGTTCTTC
size: many
D: -
V: TRBV5-5
J: TRBJ2-1

CDR3: CASSQVFSGDRAGELFF
DNA: TGCGCCAGCAGCCAAGTTTTTAGCGGGGACCGGGCCGGGGAGCTGTTTTTT
size: many
D: TRBD2
V: TRBV4-1
J: TRBJ2-2

CDR3: CASSETPRQGISNEQFF
DNA: TGCGCCAGCAGTGAGACCCCCCGACAGGGAATCTCCAATGAGCAGTTCTTC
size: -
D: TRBD1
V: TRBV10-1
J: TRBJ2-1

CDR3: CASSVTGDRTDTQYF
DNA: TGTGCCAGCAGTGTGACAGGGGACCGCACAGATACGCAGTATTTT
size: many
D: TRBD1
V: TRBV12-3/TRBV12-4
J: TRBJ2-3

CDR3: CASSPLTNTGELFF
DNA: TGTGCCAGCAGCCCCCTCACGAACACCGGGGAGCTGTTTTTT
size: -
D: -
V: TRBV7-9
J: TRBJ2-2

CDR3: CASSSLSSGFYEQYF
DNA: TGTGCCAGCAGCTCTCTTTCGAGCGGCTTCTACGAGCAGTACTTC
size: few
D: -
V: TRBV7-9
J: TRBJ2-7

CDR3: CASSVRGGQEEQYF
DNA: TGCGCCAGCAGCGTACGTGGGGGTCAGGAGGAGCAGTACTTC
size: many
D: -
V: TRBV5-1
J: TRBJ2-7

CDR3: CASSYSDGQGQFF
DNA: TGTGCCAGCAGTTACTCGGACGGACAGGGGCAGTTCTTC
size: few
D: TRBD1
V: TRBV6-5
J: TRBJ2-1

CDR3: CASSLLFVGNPLDTQYF
DNA: TGCGCCAGCAGCTTGCTATTTGTGGGCAACCCGCTGGATACGCAGTATTTT
size: many
D: -
V: TRBV5-1
J: TRBJ2-3

CDR3: CASSLWVKETQYF
DNA: TGTGCCAGCAGCTTGTGGGTTAAAGAGACCCAGTACTTC
size: many
D: -
V: TRBV11-2
J: TRBJ2-5

CDR3: CSASGGKSGQFSYEQYF
DNA: TGCAGTGCTAGCGGGGGGAAGAGCGGTCAATTCTCCTACGAGCAGTACTTC
size: -
D: TRBD2
V: TRBV20-1
J: TRBJ2-7

CDR3: CSAQDRVVGYTF
DNA: TGCAGTGCTCAGGACAGGGTCGTAGGCTACACCTTC
size: -
D: TRBD1
V: TRBV20-1
J: TRBJ1-2

CDR3: CATSAGASGMHEQFF
DNA: TGTGCCACCAGTGCGGGGGCTAGCGGGATGCATGAGCAGTTCTTC
size: many
D: TRBD2
V: TRBV24-1
J: TRBJ2-1

CDR3: CASNTRGKGADTQYF
DNA: TGTGCCAGCAACACCAGGGGGAAGGGCGCAGATACGCAGTATTTT
size: -
D: TRBD1
V: TRBV7-9
J: TRBJ2-3

CDR3: CASTWGGEETQYF
DNA: TGTGCCAGCACCTGGGGGGGGGAAGAGACCCAGTACTTC
size: -
D: TRBD2
V: TRBV11-2
J: TRBJ2-5

CDR3: CATTRSTDTQYF
DNA: TGTGCCACAACCCGGAGCACAGATACGCAGTATTTT
size: few
D: -
V: TRBV7-9
J: TRBJ2-3

CDR3: CASSSNRDTSGANVLTF
DNA: TGCGCCAGCAGCTCCAACCGGGACACTTCTGGGGCCAACGTCCTGACTTTC
size: many
D: -
V: TRBV5-1
J: TRBJ2-6

CDR3: CTLGPLLSYNEQFF
DNA: TGCACCCTGGGTCCCCTTCTTTCCTACAATGAGCAGTTCTTC
size: -
D: -
V: TRBV20-1
J: TRBJ2-1

CDR3: CASSKLDTGGSETQYF
DNA: TGCGCCAGCAGCAAACTTGATACAGGGGGCTCGGAGACCCAGTACTTC
size: many
D: TRBD1
V: TRBV4-1
J: TRBJ2-5

CDR3: CASSFERGDNEQFF
DNA: TGCGCCAGCAGCTTTGAGCGGGGAGACAATGAGCAGTTCTTC
size: many
D: TRBD2
V: TRBV5-1
J: TRBJ2-1

CDR3: CATSQSGSVDTQYF
DNA: TGTGCCACCAGTCAGAGCGGGAGTGTAGATACGCAGTATTTT
size: -
D: TRBD2
V: TRBV24-1
J: TRBJ2-3

CDR3: CASSTGAGGEQYF
DNA: TGTGCCAGCAGCACTGGGGCAGGGGGCGAGCAGTACTTC
size: few
D: TRBD1
V: TRBV7-9
J: TRBJ2-7

CDR3: CASSLNAQPQHF
DNA: TGTGCCAGCAGCTTAAACGCCCAGCCCCAGCATTTT
size: few
D: -
V: TRBV7-9
J: TRBJ1-5

CDR3: CASSRAYNEQFF
DNA: TGTGCCAGCAGCCGGGCCTACAATGAGCAGTTCTTC
size: many
D: -
V: TRBV3-1
J: TRBJ2-1

CDR3: CASSPRLATDPDTQYF
DNA: TGTGCCAGCAGCCCCCGACTAGCGACGGACCCAGATACGCAGTATTTT
size: many
D: TRBD2
V: TRBV3-1
J: TRBJ2-3

CDR3: CASKITGGKNQPQHF
DNA: TGTGCCAGCAAAATTACAGGGGGGAAAAATCAGCCCCAGCATTTT
size: -
D: TRBD1
V: TRBV27
J: TRBJ1-5

CDR3: CAFCPPSRLDLGTDTQYF
DNA: TGTGCCTTCTGTCCCCCGTCCCGACTCGATCTGGGCACAGATACGCAGTATTTT
size: -
D: -
V: TRBV3-1
J: TRBJ2-3

CDR3: CASSQDRRGGYGYTF
DNA: TGTGCCAGCAGCCAAGATCGGAGAGGGGGCTATGGCTACACCTTC
size: many
D: -
V: TRBV3-1
J: TRBJ1-2

CDR3: CASSTSGGRQETQYF
DNA: TGCGCCAGCAGCACTAGCGGGGGCCGACAAGAGACCCAGTACTTC
size: many
D: TRBD2
V: TRBV5-1
J: TRBJ2-5

CDR3: CASGSTGSPTGANVLTF
DNA: TGCGCCAGCGGTTCCACCGGATCCCCAACAGGGGCCAACGTCCTGACTTTC
size: many
D: -
V: TRBV5-1
J: TRBJ2-6

CDR3: CASSLAGQGDQPQHF
DNA: TGTGCCAGCAGCTTAGCGGGACAGGGGGATCAGCCCCAGCATTTT
size: many
D: TRBD1
V: TRBV7-9
J: TRBJ1-5

CDR3: CATSREGGDYPYNEQFF
DNA: TGTGCCACCAGCAGAGAGGGGGGGGACTACCCCTACAATGAGCAGTTCTTC
size: -
D: TRBD2
V: TRBV15
J: TRBJ2-1

CDR3: CATSDGGELFF
DNA: TGTGCCACCAGTGATGGCGGGGAGCTGTTTTTT
size: many
D: -
V: TRBV24-1
J: TRBJ2-2

CDR3: CSAHEAGEENYGYTF
DNA: TGCAGTGCTCACGAAGCGGGAGAAGAGAACTATGGCTACACCTTC
size: many
D: -
V: TRBV20-1
J: TRBJ1-2

CDR3: CSVEDRMVASGGEYNEQFF
DNA: TGCAGCGTTGAAGATCGGATGGTGGCTAGCGGGGGGGAGTACAATGAGCAGTTCTTC
size: -
D: TRBD2
V: TRBV29-1
J: TRBJ2-1

CDR3: CASSLKLTLAGELFF
DNA: TGTGCCAGCAGCTTAAAGCTTACTTTGGCCGGGGAGCTGTTTTTT
size: many
D: -
V: TRBV7-9
J: TRBJ2-2

CDR3: CASSQDRRDGELFF
DNA: TGCGCCAGCAGCCAAGATCGGAGGGACGGGGAGCTGTTTTTT
size: -
D: -
V: TRBV4-1
J: TRBJ2-2